The rows below give T cell receptor beta chains drawn from one sample of a study of blood T cell repertoires in COVID-19. The protocol was immunoSEQ multiplex PCR, while the TCRdb copy is restricted to in-frame clones and leaves out a portion. The sample has approximately 160,000 clones, over 75% seen once. The sample comprised PBMCs or T cells enriched from blood (not recorded which). The receptor set was obtained from a man aged 35 to 55 who had recovered from COVID-19. The conserved cysteine and the conserved F or W are not part of the CDR3 here.

>TRBV6-5|TRBJ2-2
ASGITGTKGLF
>TRBV6-5|TRBJ2-6
ASSQQGGGPNVLT
>TRBV3-1/TRBV3-2|TRBJ2-1
ASSQGFWRQSDNEQF
>TRBV25-1|TRBJ2-3
ASSESPPGWTDTQY
>TRBV3-1/TRBV3-2|TRBJ2-5
ASSQDQAGGGTQY
>TRBV27|TRBJ1-2
ASSLTGGIGYT
>TRBV2|TRBJ1-2
ASPAGAGRSGGYT
>TRBV10-1|TRBJ2-2
ASSESGAGVHTGELF
>TRBV2|TRBJ2-4
ASSEALMSTGIQY
>TRBV9|TRBJ2-3
ASSVSGAADTQY
>TRBV7-9|TRBJ1-6
ASSSPGQHSPLH
>TRBV19|TRBJ1-2
ASSPNPPVSRYGYT
>TRBV7-9|TRBJ1-2
ASSLRQDGYT
>TRBV19|TRBJ2-3
ASSRRGRLLPTDTQY
>TRBV30|TRBJ1-5
AWSVPYNQPQH
>TRBV24-1|TRBJ1-1
ATSDASDRVGAF
>TRBV27|TRBJ1-5
ASRPRVGGDQPQH
>TRBV7-2|TRBJ2-5
ASSLEWLAVKETQY
>TRBV6-1|TRBJ2-3
ASSERNPADTQY
>TRBV9|TRBJ2-1
ASSVEAPGFHEQF
>TRBV9|TRBJ1-5
ASSATGGDQPQH
>TRBV5-1|TRBJ2-2
ASSFPKDRGDTGELF
>TRBV5-4|TRBJ1-3
ASSLGGAGGNTIY
>TRBV15|TRBJ2-7
ATSREAGSDEQY
>TRBV14|TRBJ1-6
ASSQAGVSPLH
>TRBV25-1|TRBJ1-3
ASSEGQGRNTIY
>TRBV7-8|TRBJ1-5
ASSRDSFNQPQH
>TRBV30|TRBJ1-2
AWSYGT
>TRBV11-2|TRBJ2-7
ASSLGVRTTDEQY
>TRBV7-9|TRBJ1-2
ASSLASLNYGYT
>TRBV19|TRBJ2-6
ASSTSTGSGANVLT
>TRBV7-6|TRBJ2-1
ASSLFGSGNLDEQF
>TRBV5-6|TRBJ1-5
ASSSRTGVINQPQH
>TRBV9|TRBJ1-2
ASSVPGKSNYGYT
>TRBV29-1|TRBJ1-1
SVEARWAF
>TRBV27|TRBJ2-7
ASTTSGGAAVVEQY
>TRBV7-8|TRBJ2-5
ASSPSLETQY
>TRBV10-1|TRBJ1-1
ASSESLRQGARMNTEAF
>TRBV3-1/TRBV3-2|TRBJ1-3
ASSLRNSGNTIY
>TRBV27|TRBJ1-2
ASSADRSGGYT
>TRBV6-5|TRBJ1-1
ASTQPRGANTEAF
>TRBV5-1|TRBJ1-2
ASSTGDPNYGYT
>TRBV13|TRBJ2-7
ASSQGRGASSYEQY
>TRBV2|TRBJ1-6
ASSDKGAAYNSPLH
>TRBV5-1|TRBJ2-3
ASSGSLRGATDTQY
>TRBV11-2|TRBJ1-3
ASSRQEGNTIY
>TRBV11-1|TRBJ1-2
ASSARGRGLYGYT
>TRBV2|TRBJ2-1
ASSLTQAGGLAEQF
>TRBV24-1|TRBJ2-1
ATSVSGGPNEQF
>TRBV29-1|TRBJ2-2
SAGVRGTGELF
>TRBV9|TRBJ2-1
ASSLSSAYNEQF
>TRBV6-5|TRBJ1-1
ASNPGENTEAF
>TRBV29-1|TRBJ2-7
SVRISGDYEQY
>TRBV7-8|TRBJ2-6
ASSLPARVLGPGANVLT
>TRBV21-1|TRBJ1-1
ASWNNGGRRTEAF
>TRBV18|TRBJ1-6
ASSPPSTYNSPLH
>TRBV5-5|TRBJ1-4
ASSLTWQGDEKLF
>TRBV18|TRBJ1-2
ASSPSGDYGYT
>TRBV19|TRBJ1-2
ASSIPGQAYGYT